This T cell receptor beta chain was obtained from a study of T cell repertoires in cytomegalovirus infection (dated by TCRdb to the late 2010s). Study-level background: Donor HLA type was relevant to the analysis, because carriage of CMV infection together with the matching HLA type was indicated by public TCR beta signatures.

This clonotype appeared a few times. No cognate antigen has been identified for it. Base qualities were left out, and no much larger clone turns up one base away. Measured from the cysteine to the phenylalanine, the CDR3 is 19 residues long. Only CDR3 DNA remains: 57 bases, in frame from the first base. CDR1 and CDR2 were assigned from the germline V gene as KGHSH and LQKENI. V sheds 3 bases and J sheds 0 bases, leaving 18 bases between their ends. The paper's findings and limits, for the study overall: In the ex vivo response, HLA-C-restricted CMV-specific TCR beta clonotypes were dominant, and in two of eight donors the single most frequent clonotype came from this HLA-C-restricted group. Carriers of CMV infection plus the relevant HLA type were discriminated by the cumulative frequency of public TCR beta family members in the study cohort and in an independent roughly 370-donor cohort.

Data came from an Illumina HiSeq 1500. In TCRdb, the public reads were trimmed at Q25 with fastp and aligned with MiXCR, with productive beta chains retained. Every distinct CDR3 protein forms one entry, paired with its most common genes and DNA. The sample table lists 350,000 to 550,000 distinct CDR3 sequences, 30% to 40% of them with a count of one. The top ten clonotypes cover roughly 15% of the sample. The specimen sequenced was PBMCs. The V gene is TRBV18 and the J gene is TRBJ1-6; the D region possibly corresponds to TRBD1 (5 bases align). This receptor was taken from a human donor in good health (CMV status not recorded). Some clones in this sample may be carry-over from other donors' samples. CDR3 reads: CASSPLGDGSSSYNSPLHF. The DNA sequence is TGTGCCAGCTCACCCCTGGGGGACGGGTCGAGCTCCTATAATTCACCCCTCCACTTT.